This entry describes one T cell receptor beta chain. This sample was included in a study of blood T cell repertoires in COVID-19. With 6 bases clipped from V and 14 bases from J, the junction kept 12 bases outside the gene matches. Germline loops: CDR1 MNHEY, CDR2 SVGEGT. There are 14 residues in the CDR3. Profiled with immunoSEQ multiplex PCR; TCRdb holds only in-frame clones, not every one. The sample carries around 170,000 clones, about 91% recorded once. This TCR came from a woman aged 25-40 years with acute or convalescent COVID-19. Sample: peripheral blood. The chain uses TRBV6-2 or TRBV6-3 and TRBJ2-1, with 11 positions matching TRBD2. CDR3 in amino acids: CASSPRTSGLWEFF. The CDR3, as DNA: TGTGCCAGCAGCCCCAGGACTAGCGGGCTTTGGGAGTTCTTC.